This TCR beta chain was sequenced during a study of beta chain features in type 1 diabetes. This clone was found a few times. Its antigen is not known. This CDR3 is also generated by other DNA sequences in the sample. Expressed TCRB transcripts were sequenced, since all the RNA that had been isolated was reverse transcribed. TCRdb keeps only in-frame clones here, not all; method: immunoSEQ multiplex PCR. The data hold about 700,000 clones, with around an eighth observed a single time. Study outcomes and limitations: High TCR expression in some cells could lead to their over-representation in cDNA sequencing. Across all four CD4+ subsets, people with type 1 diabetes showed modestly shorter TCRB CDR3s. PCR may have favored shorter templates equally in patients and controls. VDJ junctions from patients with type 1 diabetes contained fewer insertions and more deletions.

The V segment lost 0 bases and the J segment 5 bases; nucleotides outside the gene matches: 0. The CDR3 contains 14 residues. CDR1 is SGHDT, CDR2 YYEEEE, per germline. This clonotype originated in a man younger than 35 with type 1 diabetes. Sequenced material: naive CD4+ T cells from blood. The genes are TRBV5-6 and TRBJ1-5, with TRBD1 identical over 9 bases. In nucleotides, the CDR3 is TGTGCCAGCAGCTTGGGGACAGGGGATCAGCCCCAGCATTTT. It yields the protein CASSLGTGDQPQHF.